Below are 20 T cell receptor beta chains sequenced from a single sample in a study of T cell responses to AZD1222 COVID-19 vaccine. Profiled with immunoSEQ multiplex PCR; TCRdb holds only in-frame clones, not every one. The sample lists 100,000 to 130,000 clones; approximately 86% were seen once. The sample was peripheral blood, taken on day 0 of AZD1222 vaccination. The receptors derive from an adult in good health.

The chain combines TRBV2 with TRBJ2-1; D remains unclear. The V end was cut by 7 bases, the J end by 7 bases, with 14 bases between. The CDR3 has 13 amino acids. The germline CDR1 and CDR2 sequences are SNHLY and FYNNEI. CDR3 protein: CASTPFQRNEQFF. Written as DNA, the CDR3 is TGTGCCAGCACTCCTTTTCAGAGGAATGAGCAGTTCTTC.

The V gene is TRBV24-1, the J gene TRBJ2-1; D gene ambiguous. V lost 3 bases to trimming and J lost 12 bases, with 5 bases between them. This CDR3 has 10 amino acids. Germline V gene lookup returns CDR1 KGHDR and CDR2 SFDVKD. The chain's CDR3 is CATSDLGQFF. CDR3 coding DNA: TGTGCCACCAGTGATCTTGGGCAGTTCTTC.

This chain links TRBV3-1 (or the pseudogene TRBV3-2) with TRBJ1-5; the D is unclear. Germline V gene sequence: CDR1 LGHDT, CDR2 YNNKEL (reference sequence). V lost 0 bases and J 2 bases, leaving 8 bases between the germline ends. The CDR3 is made up of 15 amino acids. CDR3 sequence reads: CASSQEGGGNQPQHF. As DNA, the CDR3 is TGTGCCAGCAGCCAAGAGGGCGGGGGCAATCAGCCCCAGCATTTT.

This rearrangement joins TRBV27 to TRBJ1-6, with TRBD1 as a possible D gene (5 bases). The CDR3 contains 13 residues. Trimming cost V 4 bases and J 4 bases, with 5 bases left between them. Germline CDR1 and CDR2: MNHEY and SMNVEV (reference sequence). The CDR3 sequence is CASSWGYNSPLHF. The CDR3 coding sequence is TGTGCCAGCAGTTGGGGGTATAATTCACCCCTCCACTTT.

This rearrangement joins TRBV30 to TRBJ1-5; D remains ambiguous. CDR1 is GTSNPN, CDR2 SVGIG, per germline (reference sequence). Trimming removed 0 bases at V and 5 bases at J, with 14 bases between. The length of the CDR3 is 15 residues. The CDR3 DNA reads as TGTGCCTGGAGTGTAGGTGAAGGGCGTTATCAGCCCCAGCATTTT. Translating gives CAWSVGEGRYQPQHF.

This clone was seen just once. The V call is TRBV18, the J call TRBJ1-3; D uncertain. This CDR3 spans 15 amino acids. Germline V gives CDR1 KGHSH, CDR2 LQKENI. V was trimmed by 1 base and J by 2 bases, leaving 9 bases between them. The CDR3 DNA reads TGTGCCAGCTCACCACATACGGGTCCTGGAAACACCATATATTTT. Its protein is CASSPHTGPGNTIYF.

In DNA, the CDR3 is TGTGCCAGCAGTTACTCCTCTGAACAGGGGGCGACTTTCTTT. It specifies CASSYSSEQGATFF. V is TRBV6-2 or TRBV6-3 and J is TRBJ1-1; 9 bases map to TRBD1. The CDR3 has 14 residues. CDR1 and CDR2 from the germline V gene are MNHEY and SVGEGT. V trimming: 0 bases; J trimming: 12 bases; junction bases outside the gene matches: 8.

J is TRBJ1-5 and V is TRBV13, with D unclear. Looked up from germline, CDR1 is PRHDT and CDR2 is FYEKMQ (reference sequence). V dropped 0 bases and J dropped 0 bases, with 9 bases sitting between them. The CDR3 length is 16 residues. This chain's CDR3 is CASSLGGGLSNQPQHF. In DNA form, the CDR3 reads TGTGCCAGCAGCTTAGGAGGCGGACTTAGCAATCAGCCCCAGCATTTT.

There are many counts of this clone. The V call is TRBV29-1, the J call TRBJ2-7; no definite D call. CDR3 length: 13 residues. Trimming pared 5 bases from V and 5 bases from J, leaving 16 bases between. Germline lookup yields CDR1 SQVTM and CDR2 ANQGSEA. CDR3 amino acids: CSVSVGRIDEQYF. The CDR3 DNA reads as TGCAGCGTTTCGGTCGGACGGATTGACGAGCAGTACTTC.

This clone was detected only a few times. The CDR3 DNA is TGTGCCAGCAGCGAACGAAACTGGGACAGGAGCGGGGAGCTGTTTTTT. Its translation is CASSERNWDRSGELFF. This rearrangement joins TRBV9 to TRBJ2-2; TRBD1 agrees at 8 bases. From germline, CDR1 is SGDLS and CDR2 YYNGEE. V shed 3 bases and J 7 bases; nucleotides not matched to a gene: 11. The CDR3 length is 16 residues.

V and J are TRBV9 and TRBJ1-6; the D is unclear. Trimming shortened V by 0 bases and J by 7 bases, and 8 bases separated the two germline ends. Germline V gives CDR1 SGDLS, CDR2 YYNGEE. The CDR3 totals 14 residues. In nucleotides, the CDR3 is TGTGCCAGCAGCGTAGTTTCGGAGAATTCACCCCTCCACTTT. Translation: CASSVVSENSPLHF.

The chain carries TRBV6-4 and TRBJ1-6, with a possible D match to TRBD1 (6 bases). The CDR3 has 16 residues. Germline V gives CDR1 MRHNA, CDR2 SNTAGT. The V and J ends lost 0 bases and 10 bases respectively, with 16 bases between them. CDR3 region: CASSDSYAGGGSPLHF. DNA for the CDR3: TGTGCCAGCAGTGACTCGTATGCCGGGGGGGGCTCACCCCTCCACTTT.

The rearrangement links TRBV6-1 to TRBJ1-1; 7 nucleotides line up with TRBD1. The CDR3 runs to 13 residues. Germline CDR1 is MNHNS and CDR2 is SASEGT. J gave up 8 bases and V 1 base, and 4 bases lay outside the gene matches. The CDR3 spells CASSEGEQGEAFF. For the CDR3, the DNA is TGTGCCAGCAGTGAAGGAGAACAGGGGGAAGCTTTCTTT.

In the case of this clone: Sequence at one end of the junction differs from germline and may be a read error. This rearrangement joins TRBV15 to TRBJ2-2; D may correspond to TRBD1 or TRBD2 (5 bases each). This CDR3 region has 17 residues. Germline V gives CDR1 LNHNV, CDR2 YYDKDF (reference sequence). CDR3: CATSRDSWGMNTGELFF. CDR3 DNA: TGTGCCACCAGCCGAGATAGTTGGGGGATGAACACCGGGGAGCTGTTTTTT.

The gene calls are TRBV7-2 and TRBJ1-2, with D perhaps TRBD1 (5 bases). The CDR3 has 13 residues. Germline loops: CDR1 SGHTA, CDR2 FQGNSA. Trimming took 5 bases from V and 4 from J, leaving 11 bases between them. The CDR3 loop is CASSPQGSYGYTF. CDR3 DNA: TGTGCCAGCAGCCCCCAGGGATCCTATGGCTACACCTTC.

This chain uses TRBV30 with TRBJ1-6; D perhaps matches TRBD1 (5 bases). The V end lost 5 bases, the J end lost 5 bases, and 19 bases lay between the germline ends. The CDR3 covers 16 residues. The germline V gene encodes CDR1 GTSNPN and CDR2 SVGIG (reference sequence). In nucleotides, the CDR3 is TGTGCCTGGGCATTCGACAGATCGGGACATAATTCACCCCTCCACTTT. Translated, it gives CAWAFDRSGHNSPLHF.

The chain uses TRBV7-2 and TRBJ1-5; no definite D call. Trimming shortened V by 5 bases and J by 4 bases, and 12 bases separated the two germline ends. CDR1 is SGHTA, CDR2 FQGNSA, per germline. This CDR3 is 14 amino acids long. The CDR3 protein is CASSPRVGNQPQHF. The CDR3 DNA reads as TGTGCCAGCAGCCCTAGGGTGGGTAATCAGCCCCAGCATTTT.

This clone was seen a single time. The genes are TRBV11-2 and TRBJ2-4; no definite D call. In germline, CDR1 is SGHAT, CDR2 FQNNGV. CDR3 length equals 11 residues. V was cut by 5 bases and J by 6 bases, with 5 bases left in between. The CDR3 coding sequence is TGTGCCAGCAGCCGCGGAAACATTCAGTACTTC. It translates to CASSRGNIQYF.

The chain recombines TRBV7-2 with TRBJ2-3; possibly TRBD1 for D (7 bases). The CDR3 totals 16 residues. Trimming pared 1 base from V and 4 bases from J, leaving 15 bases between. Germline V CDR1 and CDR2: SGHTA, FQGNSA. CDR3 DNA sequence: TGTGCCAGCAGCTTAGTTGCAGGGGGGATGGCAGATACGCAGTATTTT. Translating gives CASSLVAGGMADTQYF.

The rearrangement links TRBV5-6 to TRBJ2-7, with D maybe TRBD1 (5 bases). V lost 3 bases and J 3 bases, leaving 10 bases between the germline ends. The CDR3 sequence is 13 residues long. CDR1 is SGHDT and CDR2 is YYEEEE in the germline V gene. For the CDR3, the DNA is TGTGCCAGCAGCTCTGCGCAGGGCTACGAGCAGTACTTC. Translation gives CASSSAQGYEQYF.